This TCR beta chain was identified in a study of blood T cells in healthy people across ages. V lost 6 bases, J lost 8 bases, and 16 bases stayed unmatched. This CDR3 is built from 17 residues. At least 6 micrograms of total RNA were extracted per sample. A J-beta primer mix and a sample-barcoded 5' primer were used in a second PCR of roughly 7 to 12 cycles. TCRdb redid the calling of the 5' RACE reads with MiXCR, one entry per CDR3 protein. Counted here are about 760,000 distinct CDR3 sequences, 25% occurring once; the ten biggest clones make up 9.4%. This same sample was also part of a study on T cells of mothers and their children.

The receptor was derived from a boy aged 10-17 years in good health. V usage is TRBV12-3 or TRBV12-4 and J usage is TRBJ2-1; 10 bases fit TRBD2. Specimen: blood. CDR3 sequence reads: CASSLTVTSGTGDEQFF. Written as DNA, the CDR3 is TGTGCCAGCAGCCTAACCGTTACTAGCGGGACCGGCGATGAGCAGTTCTTC.